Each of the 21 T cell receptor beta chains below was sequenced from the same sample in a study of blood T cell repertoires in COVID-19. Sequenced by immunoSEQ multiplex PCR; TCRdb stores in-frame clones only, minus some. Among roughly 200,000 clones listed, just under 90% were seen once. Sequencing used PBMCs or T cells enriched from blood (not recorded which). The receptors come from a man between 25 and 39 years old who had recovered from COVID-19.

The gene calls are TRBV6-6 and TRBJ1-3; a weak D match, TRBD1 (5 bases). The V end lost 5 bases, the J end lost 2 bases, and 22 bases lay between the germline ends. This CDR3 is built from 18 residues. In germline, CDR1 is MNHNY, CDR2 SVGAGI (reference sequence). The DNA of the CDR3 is TGTGCCAGCAGTCCCCTTGCTGGCCGGGGGGTGGCTGGAAACACCATATATTTT. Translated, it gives CASSPLAGRGVAGNTIYF.

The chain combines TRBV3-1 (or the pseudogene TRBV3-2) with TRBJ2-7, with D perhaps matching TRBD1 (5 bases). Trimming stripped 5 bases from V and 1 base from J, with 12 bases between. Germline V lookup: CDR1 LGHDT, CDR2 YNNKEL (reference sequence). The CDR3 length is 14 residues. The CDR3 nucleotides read TGTGCCAGCAGCAGAATGGCAGGGTCCTACGAGCAGTACTTC. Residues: CASSRMAGSYEQYF.

The CDR3 region is CASSKRDSRYEQFF. The CDR3 DNA reads TGTGCCAGCAGTAAACGGGACAGTCGTTATGAGCAGTTCTTC. The rearrangement uses TRBV2 and TRBJ2-1, with 7 bases identical to TRBD1. This CDR3 has 14 amino acids. V lost 5 bases and J lost 8; bases outside the gene matches: 9. The germline V gene encodes CDR1 SNHLY and CDR2 FYNNEI.

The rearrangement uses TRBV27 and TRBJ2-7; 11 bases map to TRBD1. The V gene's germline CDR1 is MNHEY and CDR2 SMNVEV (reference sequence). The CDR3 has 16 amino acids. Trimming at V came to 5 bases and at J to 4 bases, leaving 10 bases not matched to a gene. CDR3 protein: CASSPRPGTGGYEQYF. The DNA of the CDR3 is TGTGCCAGCAGTCCCCGGCCCGGGACAGGGGGATACGAGCAGTACTTC.

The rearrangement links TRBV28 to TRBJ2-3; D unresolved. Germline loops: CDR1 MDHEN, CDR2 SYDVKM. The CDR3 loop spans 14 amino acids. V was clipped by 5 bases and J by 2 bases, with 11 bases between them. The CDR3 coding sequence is TGTGCCAGCAGTCGACAACCTACCACAGATACGCAGTATTTT. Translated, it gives CASSRQPTTDTQYF.

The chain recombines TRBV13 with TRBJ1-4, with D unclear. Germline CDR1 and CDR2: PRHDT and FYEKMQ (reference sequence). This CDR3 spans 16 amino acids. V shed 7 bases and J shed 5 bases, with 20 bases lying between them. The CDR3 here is CASTNTGGPENEKLFF. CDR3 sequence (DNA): TGTGCCAGCACCAACACCGGTGGGCCCGAAAATGAAAAACTGTTTTTT.

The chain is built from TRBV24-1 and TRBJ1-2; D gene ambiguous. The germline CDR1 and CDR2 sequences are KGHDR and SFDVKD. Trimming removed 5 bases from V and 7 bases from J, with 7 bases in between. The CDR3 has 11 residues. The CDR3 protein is CATSAGPGYTF. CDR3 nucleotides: TGTGCCACCAGTGCAGGTCCTGGCTACACCTTC.

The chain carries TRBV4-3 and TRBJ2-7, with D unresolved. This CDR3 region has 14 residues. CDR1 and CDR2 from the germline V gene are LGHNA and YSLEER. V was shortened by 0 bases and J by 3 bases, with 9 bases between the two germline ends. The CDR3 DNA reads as TGCGCCAGCAGCCAAGATTGGGCGAACTACGAGCAGTACTTC. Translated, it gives CASSQDWANYEQYF.

The CDR3 nucleotides read TGCGCCAGCAGCCAAGCCGTCGGGAAGAATCAGCCCCAGCATTTT. Translated: CASSQAVGKNQPQHF. The rearrangement uses TRBV4-3 and TRBJ1-5; D is unclear. Germline loops: CDR1 LGHNA, CDR2 YSLEER. Trimming pared 1 base from V and 4 bases from J, leaving 11 bases between. There are 15 residues in the CDR3.

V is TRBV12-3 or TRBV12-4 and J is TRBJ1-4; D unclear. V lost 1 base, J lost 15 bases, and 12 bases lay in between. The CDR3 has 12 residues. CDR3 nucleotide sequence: TGTGCCAGCAGTTTAGTGGGGAGGGAAATGTTTTTT. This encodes CASSLVGREMFF.

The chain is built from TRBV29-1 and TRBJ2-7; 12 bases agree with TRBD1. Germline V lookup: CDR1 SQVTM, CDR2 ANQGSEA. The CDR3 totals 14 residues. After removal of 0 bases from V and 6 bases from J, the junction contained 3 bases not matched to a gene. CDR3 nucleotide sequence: TGCAGCGTTGAAGATGGGGACAGGGGGCCCGAGCAGTACTTC. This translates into CSVEDGDRGPEQYF.

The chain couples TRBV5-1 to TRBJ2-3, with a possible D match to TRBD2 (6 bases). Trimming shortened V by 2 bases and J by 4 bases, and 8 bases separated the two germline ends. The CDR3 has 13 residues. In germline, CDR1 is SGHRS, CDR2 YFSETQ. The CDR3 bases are TGCGCCAGCAGCTTCCTAGCGTCAGATACGCAGTATTTT. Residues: CASSFLASDTQYF.

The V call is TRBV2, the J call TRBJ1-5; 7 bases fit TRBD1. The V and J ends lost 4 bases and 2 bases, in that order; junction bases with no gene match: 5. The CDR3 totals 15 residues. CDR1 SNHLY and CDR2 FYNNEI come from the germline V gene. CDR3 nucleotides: TGTGCCAGCAGTGGCGGGACAGCCCGCAATCAGCCCCAGCATTTT. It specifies CASSGGTARNQPQHF.

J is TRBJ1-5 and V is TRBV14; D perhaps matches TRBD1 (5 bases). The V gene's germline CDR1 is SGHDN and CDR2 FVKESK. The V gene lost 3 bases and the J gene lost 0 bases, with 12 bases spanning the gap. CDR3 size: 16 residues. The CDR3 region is CASSQDGRASNQPQHF. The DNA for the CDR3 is TGTGCCAGCAGCCAGGATGGCAGGGCTAGCAATCAGCCCCAGCATTTT.

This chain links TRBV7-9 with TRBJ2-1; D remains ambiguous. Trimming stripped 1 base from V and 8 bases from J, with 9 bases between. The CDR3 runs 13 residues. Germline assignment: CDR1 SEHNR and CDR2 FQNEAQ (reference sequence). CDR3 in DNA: TGTGCCAGCAGCTTAGAGCTAGACGATGAGCAGTTCTTC. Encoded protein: CASSLELDDEQFF.

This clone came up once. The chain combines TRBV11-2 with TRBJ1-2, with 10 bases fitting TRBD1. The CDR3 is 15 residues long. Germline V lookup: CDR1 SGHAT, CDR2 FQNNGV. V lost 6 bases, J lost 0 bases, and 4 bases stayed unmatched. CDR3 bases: TGTGCCAGCAGGTCGACAGGGGGCCCTAACTATGGCTACACCTTC. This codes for CASRSTGGPNYGYTF.

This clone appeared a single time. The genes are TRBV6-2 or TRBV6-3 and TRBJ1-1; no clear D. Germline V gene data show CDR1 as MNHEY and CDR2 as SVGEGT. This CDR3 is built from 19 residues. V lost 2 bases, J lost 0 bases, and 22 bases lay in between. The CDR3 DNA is TGTGCCAGCAGTTACCGATACTTCGGCCTGAAAGACATGAACACTGAAGCTTTCTTT. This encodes CASSYRYFGLKDMNTEAFF.

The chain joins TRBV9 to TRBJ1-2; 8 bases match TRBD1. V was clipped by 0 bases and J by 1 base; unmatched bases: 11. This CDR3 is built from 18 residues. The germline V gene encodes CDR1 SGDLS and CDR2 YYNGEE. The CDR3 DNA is TGTGCCAGCAGCGTAGGGAAGACAGGGGAACCTTTTAACTATGGCTACACCTTC. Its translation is CASSVGKTGEPFNYGYTF.

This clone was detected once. The CDR3 loop reads CASSLSGSTDTQYF. In DNA, the CDR3 is TGTGCCAGCAGCTTATCAGGGAGCACAGATACGCAGTATTTT. J is TRBJ2-3 and V is TRBV11-3; tentative D call: TRBD1 (5 bases). This CDR3 is 14 amino acids long. V lost 2 bases, J lost 0 bases, and 6 bases lay in between. Germline loops: CDR1 SGHNT, CDR2 YENEEA.

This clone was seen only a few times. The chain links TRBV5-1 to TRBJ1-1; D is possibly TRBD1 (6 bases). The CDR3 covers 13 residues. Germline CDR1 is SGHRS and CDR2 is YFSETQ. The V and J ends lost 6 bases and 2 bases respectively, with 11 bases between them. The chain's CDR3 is CASKGTLNTEAFF. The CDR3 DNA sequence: TGCGCCAGCAAGGGGACACTCAACACTGAAGCTTTCTTT.

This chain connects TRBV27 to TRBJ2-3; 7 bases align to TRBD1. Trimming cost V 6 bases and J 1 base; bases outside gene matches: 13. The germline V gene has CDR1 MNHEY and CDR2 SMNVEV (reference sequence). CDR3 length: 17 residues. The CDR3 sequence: CASSPIKGDSGTDTQYF. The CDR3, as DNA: TGTGCCAGCAGCCCCATCAAAGGGGACAGCGGCACAGATACGCAGTATTTT.